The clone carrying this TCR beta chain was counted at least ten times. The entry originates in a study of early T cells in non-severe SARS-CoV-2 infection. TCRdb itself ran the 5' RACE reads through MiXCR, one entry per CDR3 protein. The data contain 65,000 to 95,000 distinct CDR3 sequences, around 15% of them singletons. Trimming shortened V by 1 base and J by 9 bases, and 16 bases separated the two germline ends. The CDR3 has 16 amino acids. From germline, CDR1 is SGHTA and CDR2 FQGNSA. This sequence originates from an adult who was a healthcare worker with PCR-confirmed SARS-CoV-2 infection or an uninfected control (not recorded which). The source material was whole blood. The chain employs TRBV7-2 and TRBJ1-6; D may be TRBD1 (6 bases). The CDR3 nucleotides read TGTGCCAGCAGCTTAGTTCGGGGGGGCGCAGGTTCACCCCTCCACTTT. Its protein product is CASSLVRGGAGSPLHF.